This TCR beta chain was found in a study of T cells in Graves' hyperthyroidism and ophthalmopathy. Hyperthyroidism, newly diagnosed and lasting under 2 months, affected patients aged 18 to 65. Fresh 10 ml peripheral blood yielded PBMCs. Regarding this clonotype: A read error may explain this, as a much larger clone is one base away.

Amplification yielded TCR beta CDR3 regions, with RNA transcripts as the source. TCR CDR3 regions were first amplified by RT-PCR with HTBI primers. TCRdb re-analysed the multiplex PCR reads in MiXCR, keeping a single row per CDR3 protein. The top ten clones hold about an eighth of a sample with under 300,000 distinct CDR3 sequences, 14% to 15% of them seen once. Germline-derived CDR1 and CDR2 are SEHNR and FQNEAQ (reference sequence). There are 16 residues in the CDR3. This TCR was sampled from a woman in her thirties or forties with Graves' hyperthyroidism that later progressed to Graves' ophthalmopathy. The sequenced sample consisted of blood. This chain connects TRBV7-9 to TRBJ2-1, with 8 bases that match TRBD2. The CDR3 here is CSSSGLADGWYNEQFF. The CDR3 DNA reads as TGTTCCAGCAGCGGACTAGCTGATGGTTGGTACAATGAGCAGTTCTTC.